The sequence of this TCR beta chain was determined in a study of blood T cell repertoires in COVID-19. Looking at the study overall: Spain, Italy and the United States supplied samples that represented acute and convalescent COVID-19. PBMCs, B-cell-depleted T cells, or T cells provided the cDNA or gDNA that made up the material.

Original analysis: Estimates of nucleated cell counts were drawn from the amplification of reference gene primers. Data came from immunoSEQ multiplex PCR; TCRdb stores just in-frame clones and leaves some out. That table supplies the V and J calls and clone size; D and trimming were determined from the DNA. The data contain some 120,000 clones, about 92% of them singletons. The length of the CDR3 is 14 residues. The germline V gene encodes CDR1 SGHNT and CDR2 YENEEA. J lost 8 bases, V lost 0 bases, and 4 bases had no gene match. This TCR was sampled from a man aged 50-59 years with active COVID-19. The sequencing sample was made of peripheral blood. The chain carries TRBV11-3 and TRBJ2-1; 7 bases align to TRBD2. The CDR3 DNA sequence: TGTGCCAGCAGCTTAGAAGGGACTAAAGATGAGCAGTTCTTC. The encoded protein is CASSLEGTKDEQFF.